This TCR beta chain was captured by sequencing in a study of T-cell memory formation after mild COVID-19. Study as a whole: The study found TCR clusters largely donor specific.

A note on this clonotype: Its antigen is not identified.

The study's findings and limits: The pre-infection memory compartment contained some responding clones, suggesting cross-reactive memory joined. Researchers could not confirm that second-wave clones peaking on day 37 targeted SARS-CoV-2.

TCRdb processed the 5' RACE reads anew with MiXCR; each CDR3 protein has one entry. Of some 300,000 distinct CDR3 sequences listed, roughly a fifth are singletons. This CDR3 has 15 amino acids. CDR1 is MDHEN, CDR2 SYDVKM, per germline. Trimming took 2 bases from V and 5 from J; bases not matched to a gene: 6. V and J are TRBV28 and TRBJ1-2, with 9 bases identical to TRBD1. The sample was PBMCs or a T cell subset sorted from them (not recorded which). The receptor comes from a man aged 18 to 30 who had mild COVID-19 (a few samples of this study predate the infection). Cell type and time point are not known. This chain's CDR3 is CASSLAGQGRYGYTF. The DNA of the CDR3 is TGTGCCAGCAGTTTAGCCGGACAGGGGCGTTATGGCTACACCTTC.